A single sample is the source of the 29 T cell receptor beta chains below, sequenced in a study of cytotoxic CD8 clonotypes in ibrutinib-treated CLL. Sequencing was performed with immunoSEQ multiplex PCR; in TCRdb, only in-frame clones are kept and a portion is missing. The sample has 250,000 to 350,000 clones; more than 70% are singletons. This specimen was PBMCs, taken at disease progression, from a patient treated with ibrutinib. The receptors were sampled from a human donor with chronic lymphocytic leukemia.

CDR3 bases: TGTGCCAGCAGCAAAAGGGGGGTACAGGGGACCTATAATTCACCCCTCCACTTT. The encoded protein is CASSKRGVQGTYNSPLHF. The genes are TRBV21-1 and TRBJ1-6; the tabulated D call, TRBD1, remains unverified against the DNA. TRBV21-1 is deemed a pseudogene. The CDR3 is made up of 18 amino acids.

V is TRBV19 and J is TRBJ2-3; D unresolved. Deletions cut 1 base from V and 0 bases from J, with 8 bases between. Germline V CDR1 and CDR2: LNHDA, SQIVND (reference sequence). The CDR3 is made up of 15 amino acids. This chain's CDR3 is CASSIVGSSTDTQYF. In nucleotides, the CDR3 is TGTGCCAGTAGTATAGTTGGCAGTAGCACAGATACGCAGTATTTT.

The rearrangement joins TRBV7-2 to TRBJ2-2, with 8 nucleotides matching TRBD1. Germline assignment: CDR1 SGHTA and CDR2 FQGNSA. The CDR3 totals 15 residues. J lost 5 bases, V lost 2 bases, and 4 bases had no gene match. The CDR3 sequence: CASSLRTGTTGELFF. The CDR3 coding sequence is TGTGCCAGCAGCTTACGGACAGGGACGACCGGGGAGCTGTTTTTT. Using reference TRBV7-2 and TRBJ2-2 for the parts outside the CDR3, the full variable domain is GAGVSQSPSNKVTEKGKDVELRCDPISGHTALYWYRQSLGQGLEFLIYFQGNSAPDKSGLPSDRFSAERTGGSVSTLTIQRTQQEDSAVYLCASSLRTGTTGELFFGEGSRLTVL.

V gene TRBV6-1 combines with J gene TRBJ2-7; D call uncertain. Germline V gene sequence: CDR1 MNHNS, CDR2 SASEGT. The CDR3 length is 12 residues. Trimming removed 6 bases from V and 5 bases from J, with 11 bases in between. For the CDR3, the DNA is TGTGCCAGCAGACCTCGCCTTAACGAGCAGTACTTC. It encodes CASRPRLNEQYF.

This clone was found a few times. The V gene is TRBV6-1, the J gene TRBJ2-2, with TRBD2 matching over 7 bases. J was trimmed by 13 bases and V by 6 bases; bases with no gene match: 11. The germline V gene has CDR1 MNHNS and CDR2 SASEGT. The CDR3 spans 13 residues. DNA of the CDR3: TGTGCCAGCAGGGAGCTCGGACTAGTAGGGCTGTTTTTT. Protein: CASRELGLVGLFF.

The V and J genes are TRBV19 and TRBJ2-1; 8 bases line up with TRBD2. Germline V gene data show CDR1 as LNHDA and CDR2 as SQIVND (reference sequence). V trimming: 1 base; J trimming: 6 bases; junction bases outside the gene matches: 5. The CDR3 is 15 residues long. CDR3 in amino acids: CASSIAGGPGNEQFF. DNA for the CDR3: TGTGCCAGTAGTATAGCGGGAGGGCCAGGCAATGAGCAGTTCTTC.

The gene calls are TRBV19 and TRBJ2-5; D might be TRBD2 (6 bases). The CDR3 is 16 residues long. CDR1 is LNHDA and CDR2 is SQIVND in the germline V gene (reference sequence). V dropped 0 bases and J dropped 7 bases, with 18 bases sitting between them. The CDR3 reads CASSIEVSEGGGTQYF. For the CDR3, the DNA is TGTGCCAGTAGTATAGAGGTCTCGGAGGGCGGCGGGACCCAGTACTTC.

The rearrangement joins TRBV6-5 to TRBJ1-5, with TRBD1 as a possible D gene (5 bases). The CDR3 has 15 residues. CDR1 and CDR2 (germline): MNHEY, SVGAGI. V was shortened by 0 bases and J by 1 base, with 7 bases between the two germline ends. The CDR3 is CASSYSWGSNQPQHF. The CDR3 coding sequence is TGTGCCAGCAGTTACTCATGGGGGAGCAATCAGCCCCAGCATTTT.

The chain has TRBV6-5 and TRBJ2-3; D unresolved. The CDR3 contains 15 residues. The germline V gene has CDR1 MNHEY and CDR2 SVGAGI. Trimming took 0 bases from V and 2 from J, leaving 9 bases between them. For the CDR3, the DNA is TGTGCCAGCAGTTACTCTCTGTTCTACACAGATACGCAGTATTTT. Encoded protein: CASSYSLFYTDTQYF.

This clone came up once. The chain couples TRBV6-6 to TRBJ1-6; a weak D match, TRBD1 (6 bases). The CDR3 extends over 15 amino acids. V dropped 7 bases and J dropped 5 bases, with 15 bases sitting between them. CDR1 and CDR2 from the germline V gene are MNHNY and SVGAGI (reference sequence). The CDR3 is CASTQRTANNSPLHF. Here the CDR3 DNA reads TGTGCCAGCACCCAACGGACAGCTAATAATTCACCCCTCCACTTT.

The V gene is TRBV6-1, the J gene TRBJ1-2, with 9 bases aligning to TRBD1. Looked up from germline, CDR1 is MNHNS and CDR2 is SASEGT. This CDR3 spans 14 amino acids. V dropped 5 bases and J dropped 10; count of bases not matched to a gene: 11. The CDR3 DNA follows: TGTGCCAGCAGTCCTAAAGTCAGGGACAGGGTCTACACCTTC. This translates into CASSPKVRDRVYTF.

The J gene is TRBJ2-3, the V gene TRBV7-6, with a possible D match to TRBD2 (6 bases). The length of the CDR3 is 14 residues. Germline lookup yields CDR1 SGHVS and CDR2 FNYEAQ. V shed 0 bases and J shed 11 bases, with 15 bases lying between them. CDR3 amino acids: CASSLAGGRVKQYF. The CDR3 nucleotides are TGTGCCAGCAGCTTAGCGGGAGGCCGAGTCAAGCAGTATTTT.

DNA of the CDR3: TGTGCCAGCTCACCACCGTGGACAGGGGGCGACGAGCAGTACTTC. Amino acids: CASSPPWTGGDEQYF. The chain recombines TRBV18 with TRBJ2-7; 11 bases agree with TRBD1. The CDR3 has 15 amino acids. CDR1 is KGHSH, CDR2 LQKENI, per germline. The J segment lost 5 bases and the V segment lost 0 bases, leaving 3 bases of the junction unmatched.

As DNA, the CDR3 is TGTGCCAGCAGCCTCGGACAGGGGGCCTACGAGCAGTACTTC. Residues: CASSLGQGAYEQYF. The chain has TRBV13 and TRBJ2-7; 10 positions match TRBD1. V was clipped by 5 bases and J by 2 bases; unmatched bases: 3. The CDR3 spans 14 residues. Germline CDR1 reads PRHDT; CDR2 reads FYEKMQ (reference sequence).

The chain is built from TRBV5-6 and TRBJ1-2, with 9 bases fitting TRBD1. Germline lookup yields CDR1 SGHDT and CDR2 YYEEEE. With V trimmed by 5 bases and J by 8 bases, 10 bases remained unmatched. The CDR3 extends over 14 amino acids. The CDR3 DNA reads as TGTGCCAGCAGGTCCGGACAGGGGAGGTTCGGCTACACCTTC. As protein: CASRSGQGRFGYTF.

This clone was counted a single time. V gene TRBV5-5 combines with J gene TRBJ2-5; D is unclear. Germline V gene data show CDR1 as SGHKS and CDR2 as YYEKEE (reference sequence). V was cut by 3 bases and J by 3 bases, with 6 bases left in between. The CDR3 extends over 12 amino acids. CDR3 loop: CASSWAEETQYF. The CDR3 DNA follows: TGTGCCAGCAGCTGGGCGGAAGAGACCCAGTACTTC. The full variable domain, its missing parts supplied by reference TRBV5-5 and TRBJ2-5, is DAGVTQSPTHLIKTRGQQVTLRCSPISGHKSVSWYQQVLGQGPQFIFQYYEKEERGRGNFPDRFSARQFPNYSSELNVNALLLGDSALYLCASSWAEETQYFGPGTRLLVL.

The V and J genes are TRBV4-1 and TRBJ2-3; D gene ambiguous. The CDR3 has 16 residues. Trimming left V 4 bases short and J 3 bases short, with 17 bases between. CDR1 is MGHRA and CDR2 is YSYEKL in the germline V gene. CDR3 coding DNA: TGCGCCAGCAGCCCCACGGCTAGTGGGATGACAGATACGCAGTATTTT. As protein: CASSPTASGMTDTQYF.

In this sample, this clone turned up once. The rearrangement joins TRBV5-1 to TRBJ2-7; D gene uncertain. V was clipped by 0 bases and J by 2 bases, with 18 bases between them. This CDR3 contains 17 residues. Germline CDR1 and CDR2: SGHRS and YFSETQ. CDR3 loop: CASSLVPRRTNAYEQYF. The DNA of the CDR3 is TGCGCCAGCAGCTTGGTTCCTAGACGGACGAACGCCTACGAGCAGTACTTC.

This sequence joins TRBV10-2 and TRBJ1-6, with D tentatively TRBD1 (5 bases). Germline lookup yields CDR1 WSHSY and CDR2 SAAADI. The CDR3 consists of 13 residues. V dropped 6 bases and J dropped 9 bases, with 12 bases sitting between them. The CDR3 loop is CASSIGTSSPLHF. Here the CDR3 DNA reads TGCGCCAGCAGCATAGGGACTAGTTCACCCCTCCACTTT.

Details on this clone: The sample holds other DNA sequences that translate to the same CDR3. V is TRBV5-1 and J is TRBJ2-7; 7 bases align to TRBD1. The trim removed 4 bases at V and 3 bases at J, leaving 1 base unmatched. CDR3 length: 12 residues. The germline CDR1 and CDR2 sequences are SGHRS and YFSETQ. CDR3 bases: TGCGCCAGCAGCGGGGACAGCTACGAGCAGTACTTC. This sequence encodes CASSGDSYEQYF.

The chain links TRBV5-4 to TRBJ2-5; maybe TRBD2 (6 bases). The CDR3 extends over 16 amino acids. CDR1 SGHNT and CDR2 YYREEE come from the germline V gene (reference sequence). Trimming left V 0 bases short and J 3 bases short, with 15 bases between. This CDR3 reads CASSLGPGLLKETQYF. CDR3 DNA: TGTGCCAGCAGCTTGGGACCGGGACTGTTGAAAGAGACCCAGTACTTC. The full variable domain, rest sourced from reference TRBV5-4 and TRBJ2-5, is ETGVTQSPTHLIKTRGQQVTLRCSSQSGHNTVSWYQQALGQGPQFIFQYYREEENGRGNFPPRFSGLQFPNYSSELNVNALELDDSALYLCASSLGPGLLKETQYFGPGTRLLVL.

The rearrangement links TRBV5-1 to TRBJ2-7; no definite D call. The CDR3 is 14 residues long. Looked up from germline, CDR1 is SGHRS and CDR2 is YFSETQ. With 4 bases removed from V and 0 bases from J, the gap between germline ends came to 11 bases. This CDR3 reads CASSLTVSSYEQYF. In nucleotides, the CDR3 is TGCGCCAGCAGCCTTACAGTTAGCTCCTACGAGCAGTACTTC. The entire variable domain, with the rest obtained from reference TRBV5-1 and TRBJ2-7, is as follows: KAGVTQTPRYLIKTRGQQVTLSCSPISGHRSVSWYQQTPGQGLQFLFEYFSETQRNKGNFPGRFSGRQFSNSRSEMNVSTLELGDSALYLCASSLTVSSYEQYFGPGTRLTVT.

The V gene is TRBV15, the J gene TRBJ1-5, with TRBD1 matching 9 bases. Germline trimming cut 4 bases from V and 4 bases from J; bases unmatched to any gene: 5. Germline V CDR1 and CDR2: LNHNV, YYDKDF (reference sequence). CDR3 length: 15 amino acids. CDR3 amino acids: CATSIMTGGNQPQHF. CDR3 in DNA: TGTGCCACCAGCATTATGACAGGGGGTAATCAGCCCCAGCATTTT.

This clone was picked up a small number of times. This chain connects TRBV7-9 to TRBJ1-5; 7 positions match TRBD1. V trimming: 8 bases; J trimming: 6 bases; junction bases outside the gene matches: 10. Per the germline V gene, CDR1 is SEHNR and CDR2 is FQNEAQ (reference sequence). The CDR3 is 14 amino acids. The DNA of the CDR3 is TGTGCCAGCGGCCAAGGGGGCTCCGTTCAGCCCCAGCATTTT. This encodes CASGQGGSVQPQHF.

The chain uses TRBV7-9 and TRBJ1-2; maybe TRBD1 (5 bases). V lost 2 bases and J lost 6, with 13 bases in between. The germline gives CDR1 SEHNR, CDR2 FQNEAQ (reference sequence). The CDR3 contains 14 residues. CDR3 nucleotide sequence: TGTGCCAGCAGCTTAAGTCGGGGCAGGGATGGCTACACCTTC. Protein sequence: CASSLSRGRDGYTF.

The chain couples TRBV7-8 to TRBJ1-1; D remains ambiguous. This CDR3 contains 15 residues. Trimming cost V 5 bases and J 4 bases, with 17 bases left between them. Germline assignment: CDR1 SGHVS and CDR2 FQNEAQ. The CDR3 DNA reads as TGTGCCAGCAGCCAAGAACTGGGGATCGGCACTGAAGCTTTCTTT. As protein: CASSQELGIGTEAFF.

The chain carries TRBV7-6 and TRBJ2-5; D ambiguous. The end of the DNA aligns better with TRBJ2-7, so the J call may be wrong. The germline V gene encodes CDR1 SGHVS and CDR2 FNYEAQ. The CDR3 loop spans 14 amino acids. CDR3 residues: CASSLEHSSYEQYF. In DNA, the CDR3 is TGTGCCAGCAGCTTAGAACACAGCTCCTACGAGCAGTACTTC.

The V call is TRBV20-1, the J call TRBJ2-3; D is unclear. Trimming cost V 3 bases and J 2 bases, with 3 bases left between them. Looked up from germline, CDR1 is DFQATT and CDR2 is SNEGSKA (reference sequence). CDR3 length: 11 residues. For the CDR3, the DNA is TGCAGTGCTAGCCCCACAGATACGCAGTATTTT. This sequence encodes CSASPTDTQYF.

V is TRBV6-1 and J is TRBJ1-2; D is possibly TRBD1 (6 bases). Germline CDR1 MNHNS, CDR2 SASEGT. The ends were cut back, 6 bases at V and 1 base at J, with 15 bases in the middle. This CDR3 contains 15 residues. The CDR3: CASRTTGWSNYGYTF. The CDR3 coding sequence is TGTGCCAGCAGGACCACAGGGTGGAGTAACTATGGCTACACCTTC.